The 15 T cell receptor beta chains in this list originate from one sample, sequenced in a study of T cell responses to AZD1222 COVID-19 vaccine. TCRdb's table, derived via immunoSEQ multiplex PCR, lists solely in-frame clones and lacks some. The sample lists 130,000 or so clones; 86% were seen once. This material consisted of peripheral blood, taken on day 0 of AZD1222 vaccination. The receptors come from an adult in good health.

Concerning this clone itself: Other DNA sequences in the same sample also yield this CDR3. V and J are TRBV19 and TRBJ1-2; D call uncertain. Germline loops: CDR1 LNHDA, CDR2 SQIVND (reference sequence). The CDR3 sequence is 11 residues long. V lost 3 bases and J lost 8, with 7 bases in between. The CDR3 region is CASSIEGGYTF. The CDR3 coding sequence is TGTGCCAGTAGTATTGAGGGAGGCTACACCTTC. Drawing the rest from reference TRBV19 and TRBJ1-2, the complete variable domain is DGGITQSPKYLFRKEGQNVTLSCEQNLNHDAMYWYRQDPGQGLRLIYYSQIVNDFQKGDIAEGYSVSREKKESFPLTVTSAQKNPTAFYLCASSIEGGYTFGSGTRLTVV.

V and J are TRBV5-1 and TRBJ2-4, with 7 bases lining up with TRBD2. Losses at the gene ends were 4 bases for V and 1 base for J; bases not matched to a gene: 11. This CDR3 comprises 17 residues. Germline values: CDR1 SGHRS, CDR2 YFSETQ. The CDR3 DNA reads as TGCGCCAGCAGCAGTGTTTACGGGAGGCGTGCCAAAAACATTCAGTACTTC. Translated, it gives CASSSVYGRRAKNIQYF.

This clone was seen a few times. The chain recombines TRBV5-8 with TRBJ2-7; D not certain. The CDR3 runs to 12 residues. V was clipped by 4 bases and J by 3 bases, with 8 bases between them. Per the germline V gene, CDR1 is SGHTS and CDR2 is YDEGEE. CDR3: CASSPSGYEQYF. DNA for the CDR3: TGTGCCAGCAGCCCGTCGGGCTACGAGCAGTACTTC.

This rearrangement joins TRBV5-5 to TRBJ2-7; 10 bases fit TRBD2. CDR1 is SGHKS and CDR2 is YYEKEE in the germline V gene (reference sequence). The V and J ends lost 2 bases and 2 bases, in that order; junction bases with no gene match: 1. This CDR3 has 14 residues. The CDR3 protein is CASSLAGGTYEQYF. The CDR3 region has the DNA TGTGCCAGCAGCTTAGCGGGAGGGACCTACGAGCAGTACTTC.

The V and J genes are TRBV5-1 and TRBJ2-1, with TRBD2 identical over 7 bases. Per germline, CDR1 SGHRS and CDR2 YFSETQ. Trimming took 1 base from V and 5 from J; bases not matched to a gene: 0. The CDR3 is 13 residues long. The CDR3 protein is CASSLRGDNEQFF. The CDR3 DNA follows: TGCGCCAGCAGCTTGCGGGGGGACAATGAGCAGTTCTTC.

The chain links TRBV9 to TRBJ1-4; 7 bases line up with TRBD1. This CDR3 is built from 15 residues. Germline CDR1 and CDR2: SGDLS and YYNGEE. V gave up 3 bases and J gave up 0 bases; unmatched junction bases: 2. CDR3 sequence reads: CASSGGTATNEKLFF. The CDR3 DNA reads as TGTGCCAGCAGCGGAGGGACAGCAACTAATGAAAAACTGTTTTTT.

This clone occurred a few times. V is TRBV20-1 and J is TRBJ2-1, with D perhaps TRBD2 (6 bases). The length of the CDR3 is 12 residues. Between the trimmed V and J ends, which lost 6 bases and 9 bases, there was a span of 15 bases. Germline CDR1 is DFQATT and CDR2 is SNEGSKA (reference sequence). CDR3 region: CSASPTSSEQFF. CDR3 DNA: TGCAGTGCAAGTCCCACTAGCTCTGAGCAGTTCTTC.

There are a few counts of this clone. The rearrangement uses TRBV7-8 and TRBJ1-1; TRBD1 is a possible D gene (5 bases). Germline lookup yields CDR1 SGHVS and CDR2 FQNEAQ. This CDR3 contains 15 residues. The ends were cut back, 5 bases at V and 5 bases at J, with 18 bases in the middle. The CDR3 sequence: CASSPGAEGRTEAFF. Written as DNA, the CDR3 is TGTGCCAGCAGCCCAGGAGCTGAGGGGCGGACTGAAGCTTTCTTT. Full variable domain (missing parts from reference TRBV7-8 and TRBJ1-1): GAGVSQSPRYKVAKRGQDVALRCDPISGHVSLFWYQQALGQGPEFLTYFQNEAQLDKSGLPSDRFFAERPEGSVSTLKIQRTQQEDSAVYLCASSPGAEGRTEAFFGQGTRLTVV.

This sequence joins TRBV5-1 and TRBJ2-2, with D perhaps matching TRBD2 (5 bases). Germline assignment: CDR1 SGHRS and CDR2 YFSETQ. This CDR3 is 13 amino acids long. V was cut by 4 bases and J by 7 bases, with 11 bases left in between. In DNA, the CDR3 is TGCGCCAGCAGCACCATCGAGGGCGGGGAGCTGTTTTTT. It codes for CASSTIEGGELFF.

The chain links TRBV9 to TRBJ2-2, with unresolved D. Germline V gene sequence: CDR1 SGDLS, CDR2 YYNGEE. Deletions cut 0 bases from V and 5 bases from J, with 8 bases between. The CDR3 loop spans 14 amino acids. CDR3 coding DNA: TGTGCCAGCAGCGTAGCCGACTCGACCGGGGAGCTGTTTTTT. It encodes CASSVADSTGELFF.

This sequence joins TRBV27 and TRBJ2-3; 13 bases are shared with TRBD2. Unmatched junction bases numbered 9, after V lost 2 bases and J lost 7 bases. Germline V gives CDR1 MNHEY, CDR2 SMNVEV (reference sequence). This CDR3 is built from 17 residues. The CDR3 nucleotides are TGTGCCAGCAGTTTAGGACTAGCGGGGGTACCGGGATATACGCAGTATTTT. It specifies CASSLGLAGVPGYTQYF.

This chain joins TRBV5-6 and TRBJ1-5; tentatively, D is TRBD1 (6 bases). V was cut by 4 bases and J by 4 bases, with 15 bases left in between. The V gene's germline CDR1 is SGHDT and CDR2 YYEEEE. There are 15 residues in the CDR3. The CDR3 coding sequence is TGTGCCAGCAGCCTGTGGACAGTCGCAAATCAGCCCCAGCATTTT. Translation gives CASSLWTVANQPQHF.

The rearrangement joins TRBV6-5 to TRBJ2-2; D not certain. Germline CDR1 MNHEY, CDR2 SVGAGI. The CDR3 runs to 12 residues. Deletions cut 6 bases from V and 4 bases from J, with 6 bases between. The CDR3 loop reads CASRHSTGELFF. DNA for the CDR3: TGTGCCAGCAGACACAGCACCGGGGAGCTGTTTTTT.

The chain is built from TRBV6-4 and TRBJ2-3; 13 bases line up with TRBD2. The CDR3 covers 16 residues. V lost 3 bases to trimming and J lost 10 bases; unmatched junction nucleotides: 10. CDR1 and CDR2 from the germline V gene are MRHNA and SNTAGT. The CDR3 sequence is CASSEGLAGVRGPQYF. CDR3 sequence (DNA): TGTGCCAGCAGTGAAGGACTAGCGGGAGTGCGAGGGCCGCAGTATTTT.

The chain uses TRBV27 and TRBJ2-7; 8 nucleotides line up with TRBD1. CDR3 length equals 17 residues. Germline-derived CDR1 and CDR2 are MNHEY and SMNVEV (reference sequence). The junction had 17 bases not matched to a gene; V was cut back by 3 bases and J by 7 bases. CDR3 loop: CASSFLTGTGAGGEQYF. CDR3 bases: TGTGCCAGCAGTTTCCTAACCGGGACAGGCGCGGGCGGGGAGCAGTACTTC.